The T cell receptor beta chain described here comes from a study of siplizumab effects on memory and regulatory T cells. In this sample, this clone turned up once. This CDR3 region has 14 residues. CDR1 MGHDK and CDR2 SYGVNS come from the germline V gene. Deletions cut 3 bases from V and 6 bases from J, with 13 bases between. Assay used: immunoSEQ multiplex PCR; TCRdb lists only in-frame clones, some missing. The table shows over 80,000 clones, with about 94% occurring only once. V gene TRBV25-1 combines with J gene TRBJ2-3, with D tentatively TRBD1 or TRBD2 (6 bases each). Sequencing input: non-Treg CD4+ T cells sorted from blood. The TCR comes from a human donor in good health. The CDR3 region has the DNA TGTGCCAGCAGTGACGAGGGGGGAGCCGATACGCAGTATTTT. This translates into CASSDEGGADTQYF.